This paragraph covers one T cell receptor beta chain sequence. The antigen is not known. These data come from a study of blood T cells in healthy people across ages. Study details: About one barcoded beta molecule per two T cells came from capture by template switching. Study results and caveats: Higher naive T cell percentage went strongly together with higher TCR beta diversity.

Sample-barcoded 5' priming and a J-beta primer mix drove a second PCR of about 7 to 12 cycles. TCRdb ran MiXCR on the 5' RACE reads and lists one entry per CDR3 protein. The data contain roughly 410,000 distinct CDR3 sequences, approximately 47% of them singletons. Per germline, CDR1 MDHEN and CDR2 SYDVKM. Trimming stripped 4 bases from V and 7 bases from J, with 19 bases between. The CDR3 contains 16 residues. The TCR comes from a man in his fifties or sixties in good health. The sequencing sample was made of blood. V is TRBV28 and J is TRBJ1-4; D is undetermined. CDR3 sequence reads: CASSSILGPRGEKLFF. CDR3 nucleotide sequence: TGTGCCAGCAGTTCTATTTTAGGTCCACGGGGTGAAAAACTGTTTTTT.